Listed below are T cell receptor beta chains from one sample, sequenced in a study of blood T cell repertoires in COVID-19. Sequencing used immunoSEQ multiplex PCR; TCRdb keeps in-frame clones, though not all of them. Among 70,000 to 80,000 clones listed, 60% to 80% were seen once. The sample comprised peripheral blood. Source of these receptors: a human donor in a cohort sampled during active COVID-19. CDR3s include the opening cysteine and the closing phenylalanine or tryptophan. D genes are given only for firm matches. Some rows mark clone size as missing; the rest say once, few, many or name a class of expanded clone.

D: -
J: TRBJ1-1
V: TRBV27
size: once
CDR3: CASSFLKNTEAFF
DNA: TGTGCCAGCAGTTTTTTAAAAAACACTGAAGCTTTCTTT

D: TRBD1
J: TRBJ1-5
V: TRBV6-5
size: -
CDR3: CASTRQGRNQPQHF
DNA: TGTGCCAGCACCAGACAGGGCAGGAATCAGCCCCAGCATTTT

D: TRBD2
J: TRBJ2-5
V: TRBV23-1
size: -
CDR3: CASSQRLGLAAEETQYF
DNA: TGCGCCAGCAGTCAACGGTTGGGGCTAGCGGCTGAAGAGACCCAGTACTTC

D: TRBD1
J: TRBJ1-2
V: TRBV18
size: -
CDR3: CASSPLGQEGGYTF
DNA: TGTGCCAGCTCACCACTCGGACAGGAGGGTGGCTACACCTTC

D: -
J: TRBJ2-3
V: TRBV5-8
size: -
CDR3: CASSLAAGTGWSNTQYF
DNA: TGTGCCAGCAGCTTGGCGGCGGGTACAGGGTGGAGTAATACGCAGTATTTT

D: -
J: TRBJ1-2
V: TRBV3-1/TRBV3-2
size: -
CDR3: CASSQAGQGGGYGYTF
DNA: TGTGCCAGCAGCCAAGCAGGGCAGGGAGGTGGCTATGGCTACACCTTC

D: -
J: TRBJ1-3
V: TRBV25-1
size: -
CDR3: CASSAGGKAGNTIYF
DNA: TGTGCCAGCAGCGCCGGGGGGAAGGCGGGAAACACCATATATTTT

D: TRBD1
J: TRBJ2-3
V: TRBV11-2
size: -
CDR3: CASSIRQGTTDTQYF
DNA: TGTGCCAGCAGCATAAGACAGGGTACCACAGATACGCAGTATTTT

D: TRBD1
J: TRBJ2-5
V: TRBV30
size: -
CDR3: CAWTFRTGVMGETQYF
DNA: TGTGCCTGGACTTTCCGGACAGGAGTGATGGGAGAGACCCAGTACTTC

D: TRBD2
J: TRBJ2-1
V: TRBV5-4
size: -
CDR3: CASSLAGRGVHEQFF
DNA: TGTGCCAGCAGCTTGGCTGGGAGGGGAGTCCATGAGCAGTTCTTC

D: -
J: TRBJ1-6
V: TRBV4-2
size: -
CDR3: CASSQDVNTNSPLHF
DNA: TGTGCCAGCAGCCAAGATGTGAATACAAATTCACCCCTCCACTTT

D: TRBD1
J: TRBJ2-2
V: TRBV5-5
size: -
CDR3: CASSLVFQGQGNTGELFF
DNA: TGTGCCAGCAGCTTGGTGTTCCAGGGACAGGGGAACACCGGGGAGCTGTTTTTT

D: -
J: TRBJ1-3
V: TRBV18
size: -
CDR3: CASSLQGRTGNTIYF
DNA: TGTGCCAGCTCACTTCAGGGTAGAACTGGAAACACCATATATTTT

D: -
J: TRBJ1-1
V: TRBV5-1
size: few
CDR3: CASSTSQGFAEAFF
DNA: TGCGCCAGCAGCACGAGTCAGGGCTTCGCTGAAGCTTTCTTT

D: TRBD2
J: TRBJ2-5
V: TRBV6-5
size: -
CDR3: CASSYSGLGETQYF
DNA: TGTGCCAGCAGTTACTCTGGACTAGGGGAGACCCAGTACTTC

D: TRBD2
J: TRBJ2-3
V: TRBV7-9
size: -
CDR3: CASSPYGGPGGSTDTQYF
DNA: TGTGCCAGCAGCCCGTACGGAGGGCCGGGGGGAAGCACAGATACGCAGTATTTT

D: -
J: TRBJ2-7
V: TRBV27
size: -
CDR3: CASSFGRVYEQYF
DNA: TGTGCCAGCAGTTTTGGGAGAGTCTACGAGCAGTACTTC

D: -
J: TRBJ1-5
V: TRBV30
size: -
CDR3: CAWSLGRGRNQPQHF
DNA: TGTGCCTGGAGTTTGGGGAGAGGTCGCAATCAGCCCCAGCATTTT

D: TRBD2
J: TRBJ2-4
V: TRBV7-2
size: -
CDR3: CASSSRGSGASKNIQYF
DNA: TGTGCCAGCAGCTCCCGGGGAAGCGGGGCGTCCAAAAACATTCAGTACTTC

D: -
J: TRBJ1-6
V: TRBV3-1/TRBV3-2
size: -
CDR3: CASNQGHTLSYNSPLHF
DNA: TGTGCCAGCAACCAAGGTCACACCCTCTCCTATAATTCACCCCTCCACTTT

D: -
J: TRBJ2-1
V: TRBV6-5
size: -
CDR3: CASSYGAQNEQFF
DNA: TGTGCCAGCAGTTACGGGGCGCAGAATGAGCAGTTCTTC

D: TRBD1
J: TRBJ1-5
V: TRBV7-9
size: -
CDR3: CASSRGQGGQPQHF
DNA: TGTGCCAGCAGCAGGGGACAGGGGGGTCAGCCCCAGCATTTT

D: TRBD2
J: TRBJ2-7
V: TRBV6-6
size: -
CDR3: CASVAGGNEQYF
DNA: TGTGCCAGTGTAGCGGGTGGCAACGAGCAGTACTTC

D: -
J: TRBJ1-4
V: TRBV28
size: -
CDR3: CASRRPNEKLFF
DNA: TGTGCCAGCAGGAGGCCCAATGAAAAACTGTTTTTT

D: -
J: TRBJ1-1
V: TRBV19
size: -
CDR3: CASSKARGLTEAFF
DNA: TGTGCCAGTAGTAAGGCTCGAGGTCTCACTGAAGCTTTCTTT

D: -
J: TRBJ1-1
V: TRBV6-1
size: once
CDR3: CASSDRQGTEAFF
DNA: TGTGCCAGCAGTGATCGGCAGGGCACTGAAGCTTTCTTT

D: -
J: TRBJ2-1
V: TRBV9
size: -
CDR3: CASSVLPGDNEQFF
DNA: TGTGCCAGCAGCGTTTTACCGGGGGACAATGAGCAGTTCTTC

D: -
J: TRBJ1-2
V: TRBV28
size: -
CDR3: CASGNYGYTF
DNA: TGTGCCTCCGGGAACTATGGCTACACCTTC

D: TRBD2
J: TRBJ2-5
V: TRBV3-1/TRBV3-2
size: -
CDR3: CASSSARGSGSTQYF
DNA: TGTGCCAGCAGCTCCGCGCGGGGTAGCGGGAGTACCCAGTACTTC

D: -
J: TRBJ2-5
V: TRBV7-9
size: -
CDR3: CASSSGVFAGAMVQETQYF
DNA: TGTGCCAGCAGCTCCGGGGTGTTCGCAGGGGCGATGGTACAAGAGACCCAGTACTTC

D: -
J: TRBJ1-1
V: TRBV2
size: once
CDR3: CASRSTLNTEAFF
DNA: TGTGCCAGCAGGTCCACATTGAACACTGAAGCTTTCTTT

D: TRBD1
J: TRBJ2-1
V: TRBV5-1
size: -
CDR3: CASSPSTGVDEQFF
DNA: TGCGCCAGCAGCCCTTCTACAGGGGTTGATGAGCAGTTCTTC

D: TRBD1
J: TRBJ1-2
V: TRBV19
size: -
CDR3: CASSTPGTDYGYTF
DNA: TGTGCCAGTAGCACACCCGGGACAGACTATGGCTACACCTTC

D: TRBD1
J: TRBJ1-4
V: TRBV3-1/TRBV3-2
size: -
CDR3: CASSLRQGVGEKLFF
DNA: TGTGCCAGCAGCTTGCGACAGGGCGTTGGGGAAAAACTGTTTTTT

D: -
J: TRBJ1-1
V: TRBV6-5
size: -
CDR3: CASRRTRVTEAFF
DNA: TGTGCCAGCAGGCGCACCCGGGTCACTGAAGCTTTCTTT

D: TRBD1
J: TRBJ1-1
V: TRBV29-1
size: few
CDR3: CSGGQKNTEAFF
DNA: TGCAGCGGGGGACAGAAGAACACTGAAGCTTTCTTT

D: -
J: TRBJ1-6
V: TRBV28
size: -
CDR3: CASSPITDNSPLHF
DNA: TGTGCCAGCAGCCCTATTACAGATAATTCACCCCTCCACTTT

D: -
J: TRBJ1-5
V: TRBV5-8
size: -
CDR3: CASSLGTRNQPQHF
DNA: TGTGCCAGCAGCTTGGGGACACGAAATCAGCCCCAGCATTTT

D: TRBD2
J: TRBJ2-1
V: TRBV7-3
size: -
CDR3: CASSSLPLAGGTYNEQFF
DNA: TGTGCCAGCAGCTCCCTACCTCTAGCGGGGGGGACGTACAATGAGCAGTTCTTC

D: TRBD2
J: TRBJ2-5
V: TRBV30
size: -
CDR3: CAWSVQYRERGPGETQYF
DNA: TGTGCCTGGAGTGTACAATACCGGGAGCGGGGGCCCGGGGAGACCCAGTACTTC

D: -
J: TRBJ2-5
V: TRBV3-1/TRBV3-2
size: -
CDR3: CASSRGAAQETQYF
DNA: TGTGCCAGCAGCCGTGGGGCCGCCCAAGAGACCCAGTACTTC

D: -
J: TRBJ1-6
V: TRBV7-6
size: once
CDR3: CASSLKAGSNSPLHF
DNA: TGTGCCAGCAGCTTAAAGGCAGGATCTAATTCACCCCTCCACTTT

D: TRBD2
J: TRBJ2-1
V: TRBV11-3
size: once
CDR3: CASSPGRERDEQFF
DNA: TGTGCCAGCAGCCCCGGGCGGGAGAGGGATGAGCAGTTCTTC

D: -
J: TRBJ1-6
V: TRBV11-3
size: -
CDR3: CASSLSGRNSPLHF
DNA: TGTGCCAGCAGCTTATCAGGGAGGAATTCACCCCTCCACTTT

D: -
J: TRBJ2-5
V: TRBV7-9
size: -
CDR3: CASSLGGGGETQYF
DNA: TGTGCCAGCAGCTTAGGCGGGGGCGGCGAGACCCAGTACTTC

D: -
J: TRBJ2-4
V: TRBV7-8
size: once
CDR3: CASSLGGREGKNIQYF
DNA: TGTGCCAGCAGCTTGGGGGGGCGTGAAGGCAAAAACATTCAGTACTTC

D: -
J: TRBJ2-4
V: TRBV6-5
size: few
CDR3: CASRMPAGNIQYF
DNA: TGTGCCAGCAGAATGCCCGCGGGAAACATTCAGTACTTC

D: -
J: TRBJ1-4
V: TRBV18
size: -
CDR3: CASSQAGDEKLFF
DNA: TGTGCCAGCTCACAAGCAGGGGATGAAAAACTGTTTTTT

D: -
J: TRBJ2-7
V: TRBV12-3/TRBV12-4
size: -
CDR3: CASSFGVGSEQYF
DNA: TGTGCCAGCAGTTTTGGTGTAGGGAGCGAGCAGTACTTC

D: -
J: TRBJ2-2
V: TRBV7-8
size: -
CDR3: CASSLRQPNTGELFF
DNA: TGTGCCAGCAGCTTAAGACAGCCGAACACCGGGGAGCTGTTTTTT

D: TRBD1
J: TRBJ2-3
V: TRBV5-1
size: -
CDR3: CASSTGDRTFTDTQYF
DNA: TGCGCCAGCAGCACGGGGGACAGGACTTTCACAGATACGCAGTATTTT

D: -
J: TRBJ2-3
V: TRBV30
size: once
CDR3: CAWSVGGAGDTQYF
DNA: TGTGCCTGGAGTGTAGGCGGGGCGGGAGATACGCAGTATTTT

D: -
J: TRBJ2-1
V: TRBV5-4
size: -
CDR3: CASSVAGGRNEQFF
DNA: TGTGCCAGCAGCGTAGCAGGGGGGCGGAATGAGCAGTTCTTC